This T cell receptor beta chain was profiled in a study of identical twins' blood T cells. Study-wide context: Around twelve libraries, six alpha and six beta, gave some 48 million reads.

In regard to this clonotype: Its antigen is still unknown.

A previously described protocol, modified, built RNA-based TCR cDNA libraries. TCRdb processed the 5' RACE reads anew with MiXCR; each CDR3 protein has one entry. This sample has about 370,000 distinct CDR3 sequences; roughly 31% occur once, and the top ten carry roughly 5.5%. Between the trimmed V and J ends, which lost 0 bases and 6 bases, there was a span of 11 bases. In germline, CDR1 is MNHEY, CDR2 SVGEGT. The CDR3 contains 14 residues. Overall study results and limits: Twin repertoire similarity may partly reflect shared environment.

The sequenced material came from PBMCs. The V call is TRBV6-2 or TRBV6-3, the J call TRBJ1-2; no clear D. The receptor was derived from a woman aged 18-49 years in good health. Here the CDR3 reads CASSYSIGGHGYTF. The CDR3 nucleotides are TGTGCCAGCAGTTACTCGATCGGAGGGCATGGCTACACCTTC.